The 12 T cell receptor beta chains below were found in one sample sequenced in a study of identical twins. TCRdb re-analysed the 5' RACE reads in MiXCR, keeping a single row per CDR3 protein. The table includes about 240,000 distinct CDR3 sequences, over 9.5% detected once. The data also belong to a second study, concerning yellow fever vaccine responses in identical twins.

The sequenced sample consisted of memory (CD45RO+) T cells sorted from blood. All receptors come from a woman under 30 in good health.

In this sample, this clonotype turned up a few times. The chain carries TRBV18 and TRBJ2-2; D is undetermined. This CDR3 comprises 16 residues. CDR1 is KGHSH and CDR2 is LQKENI in the germline V gene. Trimming took 3 bases from V and 0 from J, leaving 11 bases between them. CDR3 residues: CASSPVIPSNTGELFF. CDR3 DNA sequence: TGTGCCAGCTCACCTGTCATTCCCTCGAACACCGGGGAGCTGTTTTTT.

This clonotype has a handful of counts. The V call is TRBV20-1, the J call TRBJ2-1; either TRBD1 or TRBD2 may supply D (6 bases each). CDR1 and CDR2 (germline): DFQATT, SNEGSKA (reference sequence). This CDR3 has 12 residues. Deletions cut 8 bases from V and 10 bases from J, with 18 bases between. CDR3 in amino acids: CSPSGAIGEQFF. CDR3 DNA: TGCAGTCCCTCGGGGGCCATCGGAGAGCAGTTCTTC.

This clonotype was picked up many times. The CDR3 DNA reads as TGCGCCAGCAAGCCCTTGGACGACTGGGCCGGGGAGCTGTTTTTT. This codes for CASKPLDDWAGELFF. The V gene is TRBV10-2, the J gene TRBJ2-2, with no clear D. The germline V and J ends were trimmed by 7 bases and 6 bases, with 18 bases remaining between them. Germline CDR1 reads WSHSY; CDR2 reads SAAADI. The CDR3 contains 15 residues.

This clonotype was seen repeatedly, ten times or more. The genes are TRBV12-3 or TRBV12-4 and TRBJ2-5, with 9 bases matching TRBD2. V was clipped by 5 bases and J by 0 bases; unmatched bases: 7. The CDR3 consists of 16 residues. The CDR3 sequence is CASSNRRGGNQETQYF. The CDR3 DNA sequence: TGTGCCAGCAGTAACCGGCGGGGGGGAAACCAAGAGACCCAGTACTTC.

This chain links TRBV9 with TRBJ2-3; 11 positions match TRBD2. Germline CDR1 reads SGDLS; CDR2 reads YYNGEE. V shed 6 bases, J shed 2 bases, and the junction held 5 bases outside the gene matches. The CDR3 runs 15 residues. In nucleotides, the CDR3 is TGTGCCAGCAAGAGTAGCGGGGGGGTCACAGATACGCAGTATTTT. The encoded protein is CASKSSGGVTDTQYF.

This clonotype turned up a few times. The rearrangement uses TRBV28 and TRBJ1-2, with TRBD1 matching 7 bases. CDR1 and CDR2 (germline): MDHEN, SYDVKM. This CDR3 contains 13 residues. The V and J ends lost 6 bases and 4 bases, in that order; junction bases with no gene match: 5. The CDR3 here is CASSDRAGYGYTF. CDR3 coding DNA: TGTGCCAGCAGCGACAGGGCGGGCTATGGCTACACCTTC.

The chain carries TRBV30 and TRBJ2-2; 8 bases match TRBD1. This CDR3 has 14 amino acids. J gave up 6 bases and V 4 bases, and 7 bases lay outside the gene matches. In germline, CDR1 is GTSNPN, CDR2 SVGIG (reference sequence). The chain's CDR3 is CAWTGGTLAGELFF. The CDR3 DNA sequence: TGTGCCTGGACAGGGGGCACTTTGGCCGGGGAGCTGTTTTTT.

This chain links TRBV6-4 with TRBJ2-2; TRBD1 aligns across 8 bases. The CDR3 spans 20 residues. The trim removed 2 bases at V and 1 base at J, leaving 15 bases unmatched. Germline CDR1 MRHNA, CDR2 SNTAGT. The CDR3 region has the DNA TGTGCCAGCAGTGACGACCGCTCCAGGGGGCGAGTTAGGAACACCGGGGAGCTGTTTTTT. It codes for CASSDDRSRGRVRNTGELFF.

The sample holds a few counts of this clonotype. The rearrangement joins TRBV5-6 to TRBJ2-3, with 9 bases lining up with TRBD1. Trimming took 4 bases from V and 0 from J; bases not matched to a gene: 6. Germline assignment: CDR1 SGHDT and CDR2 YYEEEE. The CDR3 is 16 residues long. The CDR3 reads CASSPDRGRSTDTQYF. CDR3 sequence (DNA): TGTGCCAGCAGCCCGGACAGGGGCCGTAGCACAGATACGCAGTATTTT.

This clonotype was detected only a few times. The junction shows a germline mismatch at one end, possibly a read error. V and J are TRBV7-2 and TRBJ2-3; 9 nucleotides agree with TRBD2. The CDR3 loop spans 16 amino acids. CDR1 SGHTA and CDR2 FQGNSA come from the germline V gene. The DNA for the CDR3 is TGTGCCAGCAGCCTCATGAAGACTAGCGGCACGGATACGCAGTATTTT. Protein product: CASSLMKTSGTDTQYF.

The chain couples TRBV14 to TRBJ2-3; D might be TRBD1 or TRBD2, each matching 5 bases. Between the trimmed V and J ends, which lost 2 bases and 11 bases, there was a span of 17 bases. This CDR3 region has 14 residues. The germline V gene encodes CDR1 SGHDN and CDR2 FVKESK. For the CDR3, the DNA is TGTGCCAGCAGCCAAACCGGGACCCAAATTGGGCAGTATTTT. Translating gives CASSQTGTQIGQYF.

This clonotype was counted a few times. The chain has TRBV5-1 and TRBJ2-7; 7 positions agree with TRBD2. Germline CDR1 reads SGHRS; CDR2 reads YFSETQ. CDR3 size: 15 residues. J was trimmed by 4 bases and V by 4 bases; bases with no gene match: 11. In DNA, the CDR3 is TGCGCCAGCAGCGCACAAGGGCTAGCGGAATACGAGCAGTACTTC. Its translation is CASSAQGLAEYEQYF.